This T cell receptor (beta chain) was found in a study of blood T cell repertoires in COVID-19 (dated by TCRdb to the early 2020s). At the level of the whole study: Collaborator samples came from the United States, Italy and Spain and covered acute and convalescent phases of COVID-19. The prospective study material was composed of cDNA or gDNA derived from T cells, B-cell-depleted T cells, or PBMCs. Subjects who had been exposed to COVID-19, were actively infected with it, or had recovered from it provided the deeply sampled blood TCRbeta repertoires that made up the dataset. A freely available public database, intended as a resource for researchers studying the immune response to SARS-CoV-2, is where the repertoires were released. Samples were obtained from the ongoing ImmuneRACE study (first 160 participants) and from 1,000 to 1,500 subjects provided by 6 global collaborators. The sample metadata nearly always contained a de-identified subject ID, COVID-19 status, age in years and sex. HLA class I and class II types, where available, came from metadata supplied by the sample provider rather than from assay-based typing.

What the study reported, not specific to this receptor: Clinical and demographic metadata were provided uncurated, with the amount varying by source and participant.

A note on this clone: What antigen it recognizes has not been identified. Per-nucleotide qualities are absent, and no much larger clonotype sits a single base away.

The collaborating institutions used their own protocols to collect whole blood in K2EDTA tubes. For TCRbeta analysis, collaborators shipped samples as frozen whole blood, isolated PBMCs, or DNA extracted from either of those sample types. The immunoSEQ Assay, a bias-controlled multiplex PCR, was used to amplify TCRbeta CDR3 regions from genomic DNA. The paper's processing steps were these. The number of nucleated cells in each sample was estimated by amplification of reference gene primers within the assay. Sequence reads were collapsed and filtered to measure the absolute abundance of every unique TCRbeta CDR3 rearrangement. For each sample, productive Simpson clonality was calculated by taking the square root of Simpson's diversity index across productive rearrangements. The clones in this table, taken by TCRdb from immuneACCESS, are in-frame only. Not every clone is retained; where verified, under half of the shortfall comes from an unresolved V gene, and the cause of the rest is unknown. V, J and clone size reflect that table, while D and trimming were determined from the DNA. The sample data list approximately 250,000 clones, and 80% to 85% of these were observed just once. Clones ranked in the top ten supply under 5% of the sample.

CDR1 and CDR2 were assigned from the germline V gene as SGDLS and YYNGEE. V is clipped by 4 bases and J by 9 bases, and the sequence between their germline boundaries is 14 bases long. From the cysteine through the phenylalanine, the CDR3 covers 14 amino acids. The read is trimmed to its CDR3 DNA, 42 bases read in frame from base 1. This clonotype was sampled from a man aged 55-75 years with acute or convalescent COVID-19. The chain is encoded by TRBV9 joined to TRBJ1-6, with no D gene named confidently. Sequenced: peripheral blood. The DNA sequence is TGTGCCAGCAGCTCGGTTGGGTGGAGTTCACCCCTCCACTTT. The encoded protein is CASSSVGWSSPLHF.